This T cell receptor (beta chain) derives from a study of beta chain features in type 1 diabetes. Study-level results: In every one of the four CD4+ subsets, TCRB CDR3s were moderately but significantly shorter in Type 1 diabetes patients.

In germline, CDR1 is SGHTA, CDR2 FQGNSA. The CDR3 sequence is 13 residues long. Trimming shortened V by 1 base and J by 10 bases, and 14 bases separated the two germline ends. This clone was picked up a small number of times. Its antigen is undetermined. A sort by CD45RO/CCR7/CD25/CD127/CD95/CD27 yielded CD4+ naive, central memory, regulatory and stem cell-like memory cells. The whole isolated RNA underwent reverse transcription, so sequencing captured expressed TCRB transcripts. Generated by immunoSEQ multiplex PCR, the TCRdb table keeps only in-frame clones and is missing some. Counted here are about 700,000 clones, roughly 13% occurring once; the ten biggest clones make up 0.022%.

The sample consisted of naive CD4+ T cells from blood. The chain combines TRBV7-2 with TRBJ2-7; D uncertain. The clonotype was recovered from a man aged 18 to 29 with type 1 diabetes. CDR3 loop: CASSLEGGPRQYF. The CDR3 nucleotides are TGTGCCAGCAGCTTAGAGGGCGGACCCCGACAGTACTTC.